This record looks at one TCR beta chain sequence and its context. The sample originates from a study of blood T cell repertoires in COVID-19. Turning to the study itself: Sample material is recorded as cDNA or gDNA derived from T cells, B-cell-depleted T cells, or PBMCs.

How the authors handled the data: Using reference gene primer amplification, nucleated cell counts were estimated. Generated by immunoSEQ multiplex PCR, the TCRdb table keeps only in-frame clones and is missing some. V and J calls and clone size come straight from that table; D and trimming were deduced from the DNA. The table shows approximately 300,000 clones, with roughly 87% occurring only once. Trimming pared 3 bases from V and 5 bases from J, leaving 7 bases between. The CDR3 is made up of 13 amino acids. Looked up from germline, CDR1 is LNHDA and CDR2 is SQIVND (reference sequence). This rearrangement joins TRBV19 to TRBJ2-2; D gene uncertain. This TCR derives from a woman in her twenties or thirties who had recovered from COVID-19. Sample: PBMCs or T cells enriched from blood (not recorded which). In DNA, the CDR3 is TGTGCCAGTAGTATTATGAGTACCGGGGAGCTGTTTTTT. Translation: CASSIMSTGELFF.